The next 12 T cell receptor beta chains were all read from a single sample in a study of T cell responses to AZD1222 COVID-19 vaccine. Assay: immunoSEQ multiplex PCR; the TCRdb copy retains only in-frame clones and omits some. The profile covers 90,000 to 120,000 clones, with about nine tenths appearing a single time and roughly 8.9% taken by the ten largest. This material consisted of peripheral blood, taken 28 days after the second AZD1222 dose. The receptor source for this set is an adult who received the AZD1222 COVID-19 vaccine.

This clone was seen just once. This chain connects TRBV6-1 to TRBJ2-7; D gene ambiguous. The V gene's germline CDR1 is MNHNS and CDR2 SASEGT. The CDR3 consists of 12 residues. The V gene lost 0 bases and the J gene lost 5 bases, with 5 bases spanning the gap. The CDR3 is CASSEAQNEQYF. The CDR3 region has the DNA TGTGCCAGCAGTGAAGCGCAGAACGAGCAGTACTTC.

J is TRBJ1-4 and V is TRBV5-4; 12 bases map to TRBD1. The V and J ends lost 0 bases and 2 bases, in that order; junction bases with no gene match: 5. CDR3 length: 18 amino acids. Germline assignment: CDR1 SGHNT and CDR2 YYREEE (reference sequence). This CDR3 reads CASSLGGQGARTNEKLFF. The CDR3 coding sequence is TGTGCCAGCAGCTTGGGGGGACAGGGGGCGCGGACTAATGAAAAACTGTTTTTT.

The chain employs TRBV21-1 and TRBJ1-4. TRBV21-1 is a pseudogene locus. This CDR3 is 12 amino acids long. This CDR3 reads CAPKRAGEKLFF. CDR3 coding DNA: TGTGCCCCCAAGCGGGCAGGTGAAAAACTGTTTTTT.

The chain is built from TRBV10-3 and TRBJ2-2; D is uncertain. V was cut by 4 bases and J by 6 bases, with 15 bases left in between. There are 15 residues in the CDR3. Germline CDR1 is ENHRY and CDR2 is SYGVKD. The CDR3 DNA is TGTGCCATCAGTGTACGGGTAGGGCAATCCGGGGAGCTGTTTTTT. Its protein product is CAISVRVGQSGELFF.

The chain links TRBV7-8 to TRBJ2-3; 14 nucleotides align to TRBD2. Germline V CDR1 and CDR2: SGHVS, FQNEAQ. V dropped 0 bases and J dropped 5; count of bases not matched to a gene: 16. CDR3 length: 21 residues. CDR3 DNA sequence: TGTGCCAGCAGCTTAGCGCACGGGGGACTAGCGGGAGTTGGAGGGCAAGATACGCAGTATTTT. This gives the protein CASSLAHGGLAGVGGQDTQYF.

This clone was recorded only once. As DNA, the CDR3 is TGTGCCAGCAGTTACCAAGTCGGGGACTATGGCTACACCTTC. It codes for CASSYQVGDYGYTF. The chain carries TRBV28 and TRBJ1-2; the D is unclear. The CDR3 consists of 14 residues. The germline gives CDR1 MDHEN, CDR2 SYDVKM. Trimming cost V 4 bases and J 3 bases, with 12 bases left between them.

This rearrangement joins TRBV7-9 to TRBJ2-2; 10 bases align to TRBD2. V lost 2 bases to trimming and J lost 6 bases; unmatched junction nucleotides: 6. This CDR3 is built from 16 residues. The germline gives CDR1 SEHNR, CDR2 FQNEAQ (reference sequence). CDR3 sequence reads: CASSLLAGVSPGELFF. DNA for the CDR3: TGTGCCAGCAGCTTACTAGCGGGAGTTTCTCCCGGGGAGCTGTTTTTT.

V and J are TRBV28 and TRBJ2-3, with D unresolved. The ends were cut back, 6 bases at V and 4 bases at J, with 17 bases in the middle. Per the germline V gene, CDR1 is MDHEN and CDR2 is SYDVKM. CDR3 length: 15 residues. DNA for the CDR3: TGTGCCAGCAGCCCTCCCGTGGGGTATCCAGATACGCAGTATTTT. Its protein product is CASSPPVGYPDTQYF.

The chain is built from TRBV6-1 and TRBJ2-6; perhaps TRBD2 as D (5 bases). This CDR3 is built from 16 residues. V shed 8 bases and J shed 0 bases, with 14 bases lying between them. Germline V gives CDR1 MNHNS, CDR2 SASEGT. CDR3 bases: TGTGCCAGCGGTGGGAGCAGGCGCTCTGGGGCCAACGTCCTGACTTTC. It encodes CASGGSRRSGANVLTF.

The table lists this clone with a count of one. This sequence joins TRBV7-6 and TRBJ2-5; 7 positions agree with TRBD2. This CDR3 is built from 16 residues. J lost 2 bases, V lost 0 bases, and 6 bases had no gene match. Per germline, CDR1 SGHVS and CDR2 FNYEAQ. CDR3 loop: CASSLASRGVQETQYF. CDR3 nucleotide sequence: TGTGCCAGCAGCTTAGCGTCTCGGGGGGTGCAAGAGACCCAGTACTTC.

V gene TRBV19 combines with J gene TRBJ2-7; 7 positions match TRBD1. CDR1 LNHDA and CDR2 SQIVND come from the germline V gene (reference sequence). V lost 7 bases and J lost 2; bases outside the gene matches: 8. The CDR3 length is 14 residues. DNA for the CDR3: TGTGCCAGTACCCCGGGACAGCTGCCCTACGAGCAGTACTTC. It specifies CASTPGQLPYEQYF.

V is TRBV6-5 and J is TRBJ2-2, with D perhaps assigned TRBD1 or TRBD2 (5 bases each). The length of the CDR3 is 16 residues. V shed 2 bases and J shed 0 bases, with 10 bases lying between them. In germline, CDR1 is MNHEY, CDR2 SVGAGI. The CDR3 coding sequence is TGTGCCAGCAGTTACAGGGGCGGGTCGAACACCGGGGAGCTGTTTTTT. Translating it yields CASSYRGGSNTGELFF.